The next 27 T cell receptor beta chains were all read from a single sample in a study of blood T cell repertoires in COVID-19. The repertoire was sequenced with immunoSEQ multiplex PCR; TCRdb's copy has only in-frame clones and lacks some. The sample shows 150,000 to 200,000 clones, nearly 90% of them seen only once. Sequenced input: peripheral blood. The receptors here all came from a man in his sixties with active or convalescent COVID-19.

V usage is TRBV11-2 and J usage is TRBJ2-5; 12 positions match TRBD2. CDR1 and CDR2 (germline): SGHAT, FQNNGV. V dropped 5 bases and J dropped 4; count of bases not matched to a gene: 5. This CDR3 has 15 residues. This chain's CDR3 is CASSTSGGFGETQYF. The DNA for the CDR3 is TGTGCCAGCAGCACTAGCGGGGGGTTCGGAGAGACCCAGTACTTC.

The V call is TRBV15, the J call TRBJ1-5; TRBD1 agrees at 7 bases. Germline trimming cut 0 bases from V and 2 bases from J; bases unmatched to any gene: 4. The V gene's germline CDR1 is LNHNV and CDR2 YYDKDF (reference sequence). CDR3 length: 16 amino acids. CDR3 sequence: CATSRDGTGGNQPQHF. CDR3 DNA sequence: TGTGCCACCAGCAGAGATGGCACAGGGGGCAATCAGCCCCAGCATTTT.

This clone was counted a single time. The chain recombines TRBV6-5 with TRBJ1-3; D gene ambiguous. V dropped 8 bases and J dropped 0 bases, with 5 bases sitting between them. Germline V gene sequence: CDR1 MNHEY, CDR2 SVGAGI. This CDR3 contains 12 residues. The chain's CDR3 is CASFSSGNTIYF. The CDR3 coding sequence is TGTGCCAGCTTTAGCTCTGGAAACACCATATATTTT.

The genes are TRBV7-3 and TRBJ2-2, with no clear D. Germline V gives CDR1 SGHTA, CDR2 FQGTGA. V was trimmed by 5 bases and J by 6 bases, leaving 7 bases between them. The CDR3 contains 12 residues. This CDR3 reads CASSLTSGELFF. The CDR3 coding sequence is TGTGCCAGCAGCCTGACATCCGGGGAGCTGTTTTTT.

The chain combines TRBV19 with TRBJ1-1; 8 bases align to TRBD1. V lost 4 bases to trimming and J lost 1 base; unmatched junction nucleotides: 2. Germline values: CDR1 LNHDA, CDR2 SQIVND (reference sequence). The CDR3 totals 14 residues. CDR3 sequence reads: CASSRQGTNTEAFF. DNA of the CDR3: TGTGCCAGTAGTAGACAGGGGACGAACACTGAAGCTTTCTTT.

The chain carries TRBV27 and TRBJ1-1; a possible D gene is TRBD1 (5 bases). The CDR3 extends over 14 amino acids. Per the germline V gene, CDR1 is MNHEY and CDR2 is SMNVEV (reference sequence). The ends were cut back, 0 bases at V and 3 bases at J, with 8 bases in the middle. CDR3 residues: CASSLSGGYTEAFF. CDR3 nucleotide sequence: TGTGCCAGCAGTTTATCGGGGGGTTACACTGAAGCTTTCTTT.

With regard to this clone: The sample holds other DNA sequences that translate to the same CDR3. This sequence joins TRBV6-5 and TRBJ2-7; possibly TRBD1 for D (5 bases). The CDR3 runs to 13 residues. Trimming took off 3 bases at V and 1 base at J, with 7 bases between the two ends. The germline gives CDR1 MNHEY, CDR2 SVGAGI. The CDR3 is CASSYQGSYEQYF. The CDR3 region has the DNA TGTGCCAGCAGTTATCAGGGATCCTACGAGCAGTACTTC.

The chain carries TRBV5-1 and TRBJ2-5; 8 bases align to TRBD2. Matching the DNA end better, TRBJ2-7 makes the J call doubtful. Germline V gene data show CDR1 as SGHRS and CDR2 as YFSETQ. This CDR3 is built from 14 residues. This CDR3 reads CASSPGLAGYEQYF. Written as DNA, the CDR3 is TGCGCCAGCAGCCCCGGACTAGCAGGGTACGAGCAGTACTTC.

The rearrangement uses TRBV19 and TRBJ1-2; D remains unclear. The V and J ends lost 3 bases and 0 bases respectively, with 5 bases between them. Per germline, CDR1 LNHDA and CDR2 SQIVND (reference sequence). The length of the CDR3 is 13 residues. The CDR3 region is CASSIQTNYGYTF. CDR3 nucleotide sequence: TGTGCCAGTAGTATTCAAACTAACTATGGCTACACCTTC.

The rearrangement links TRBV18 to TRBJ2-3; TRBD1 matches 8 bases. Trimming at V came to 3 bases and at J to 3 bases, leaving 2 bases not matched to a gene. This CDR3 has 14 residues. Germline CDR1 reads KGHSH; CDR2 reads LQKENI. CDR3 nucleotides: TGTGCCAGCTCACCTGGGACAGGAACAGATACGCAGTATTTT. Protein product: CASSPGTGTDTQYF.

The chain has TRBV4-1 and TRBJ2-1; TRBD1 agrees at 8 bases. V shed 3 bases, J shed 7 bases, and the junction held 11 bases outside the gene matches. Germline values: CDR1 MGHRA, CDR2 YSYEKL. This CDR3 contains 16 residues. As DNA, the CDR3 is TGCGCCAGCAGCCACAACACCGGGACAGGCCTTAATGAGCAGTTCTTC. This codes for CASSHNTGTGLNEQFF.

CDR3 region: CASSDQGISNQPQHF. CDR3 nucleotide sequence: TGTGCCAGCAGTGACCAGGGTATAAGCAATCAGCCCCAGCATTTT. This chain links TRBV2 with TRBJ1-5; possible D gene TRBD1, 5 bases. Germline lookup yields CDR1 SNHLY and CDR2 FYNNEI. CDR3 length equals 15 residues. Trimming shortened V by 3 bases and J by 1 base, and 10 bases separated the two germline ends.

This clone was recorded once. This chain joins TRBV4-1 and TRBJ2-2; 8 positions match TRBD2. The germline gives CDR1 MGHRA, CDR2 YSYEKL. The CDR3 covers 15 residues. V was clipped by 1 base and J by 4 bases; unmatched bases: 2. The CDR3 spells CASSQAGGPTGELFF. The CDR3, as DNA: TGCGCCAGCAGCCAAGCGGGGGGGCCCACCGGGGAGCTGTTTTTT.

V usage is TRBV5-5 and J usage is TRBJ2-1, with D perhaps matching TRBD1 (6 bases). Germline V gives CDR1 SGHKS, CDR2 YYEKEE (reference sequence). V shed 0 bases and J shed 6 bases, with 13 bases lying between them. This CDR3 is built from 15 residues. The DNA of the CDR3 is TGTGCCAGCAGCTTGGAACAGGGTGCCCTCAATGAGCAGTTCTTC. Its translation: CASSLEQGALNEQFF.

The V call is TRBV7-2, the J call TRBJ2-3, with 9 bases identical to TRBD1. Germline V gene sequence: CDR1 SGHTA, CDR2 FQGNSA. V shed 3 bases and J 5 bases; nucleotides not matched to a gene: 3. The CDR3 length is 14 residues. Written as DNA, the CDR3 is TGTGCCAGCAGCTTTACAGGGGGCAAAGATACGCAGTATTTT. This translates into CASSFTGGKDTQYF.

The rearrangement links TRBV5-6 to TRBJ2-2, with D possibly TRBD1 on 6 matching bases. The CDR3 covers 17 residues. CDR1 SGHDT and CDR2 YYEEEE come from the germline V gene. Trimming took off 0 bases at V and 6 bases at J, with 18 bases between the two ends. The CDR3 DNA is TGTGCCAGCAGCTTGGCCTTCTCACAGGGTTTGGCCGGGGAGCTGTTTTTT. This encodes CASSLAFSQGLAGELFF.

About this clone: The sample holds other DNA sequences that translate to the same CDR3. This chain uses TRBV6-5 with TRBJ2-7; D possibly corresponds to TRBD1 (5 bases). Germline CDR1 is MNHEY and CDR2 is SVGAGI. The CDR3 is made up of 11 amino acids. Trimming took off 8 bases at V and 4 bases at J, with 9 bases between the two ends. The DNA for the CDR3 is TGTGCCAGCTCTAGGGGATACGAGCAGTACTTC. It yields the protein CASSRGYEQYF.

V and J are TRBV12-5 and TRBJ2-1; TRBD2 is a possible D gene (5 bases). Germline V gene data show CDR1 as LGHNT and CDR2 as FRNRAP. Trimming removed 3 bases from V and 7 bases from J, with 7 bases in between. The CDR3 extends over 12 amino acids. CDR3 region: CASGFGLNEQFF. As DNA, the CDR3 is TGTGCTAGTGGTTTCGGACTGAATGAGCAGTTCTTC.

V is TRBV27 and J is TRBJ1-1; no firm D call. This CDR3 is 13 amino acids long. The V and J ends lost 3 bases and 1 base respectively, with 6 bases between them. Looked up from germline, CDR1 is MNHEY and CDR2 is SMNVEV (reference sequence). The CDR3 DNA follows: TGTGCCAGCAGTTTGGCAGGGAACACTGAAGCTTTCTTT. Translated: CASSLAGNTEAFF.

The chain joins TRBV14 to TRBJ1-2, with a tentative D call TRBD1 (5 bases). The CDR3 sequence is 12 residues long. Per germline, CDR1 SGHDN and CDR2 FVKESK. Trimming left V 2 bases short and J 6 bases short, with 7 bases between. In nucleotides, the CDR3 is TGTGCCAGCAGCCAAACAGGCGATGGCTACACCTTC. As protein: CASSQTGDGYTF. Full variable domain (rest looked up from reference TRBV14 and TRBJ1-2): EAGVTQFPSHSVIEKGQTVTLRCDPISGHDNLYWYRRVMGKEIKFLLHFVKESKQDESGMPNNRFLAERTGGTYSTLKVQPAELEDSGVYFCASSQTGDGYTFGSGTRLTVV.

The V call is TRBV2, the J call TRBJ1-2; 8 nucleotides line up with TRBD1. Trimming took 11 bases from V and 7 from J; bases not matched to a gene: 6. The CDR3 length is 11 residues. Germline loops: CDR1 SNHLY, CDR2 FYNNEI. The CDR3 sequence is CAGRTGFGYTF. The DNA for the CDR3 is TGTGCCGGTAGGACAGGGTTTGGCTACACCTTC.

V usage is TRBV3-1 (or the pseudogene TRBV3-2) and J usage is TRBJ2-3, with D possibly TRBD2 on 6 matching bases. Trimming removed 4 bases from V and 1 base from J, with 6 bases in between. Germline V lookup: CDR1 LGHDT, CDR2 YNNKEL (reference sequence). The CDR3 extends over 13 amino acids. CDR3 sequence reads: CASSREGTDTQYF. The CDR3 DNA reads as TGTGCCAGCAGCCGGGAGGGCACAGATACGCAGTATTTT.

V gene TRBV9 combines with J gene TRBJ1-2; TRBD1 matches 7 bases. Germline V CDR1 and CDR2: SGDLS, YYNGEE. CDR3 size: 17 residues. The V segment lost 3 bases and the J segment 0 bases; nucleotides outside the gene matches: 11. This CDR3 is CASSGGQNSNTNYGYTF. The CDR3, as DNA: TGTGCCAGCAGCGGGGGACAGAACAGTAATACTAACTATGGCTACACCTTC.

The chain is built from TRBV10-3 and TRBJ1-5; 8 positions match TRBD1. The CDR3 sequence is 17 residues long. V dropped 3 bases and J dropped 2; count of bases not matched to a gene: 9. In germline, CDR1 is ENHRY, CDR2 SYGVKD. The CDR3 DNA sequence: TGTGCCATCAGTGACGACAGGGGATTTTTGGGCAATCAGCCCCAGCATTTT. Amino acids: CAISDDRGFLGNQPQHF.

The CDR3 coding sequence is TGTGCCAGCAGCAAAGCGGGACAGGGATATGGCTACACCTTC. This encodes CASSKAGQGYGYTF. The J gene is TRBJ1-2, the V gene TRBV21-1; TRBD1, as called in the table, went unchecked against the DNA. TRBV21-1 is assigned pseudogene status. This CDR3 is 14 amino acids long.

The J gene is TRBJ2-5, the V gene TRBV5-1, with TRBD2 identical over 14 bases. This CDR3 has 17 residues. Per germline, CDR1 SGHRS and CDR2 YFSETQ. After removal of 3 bases from V and 7 bases from J, the junction contained 11 bases not matched to a gene. The CDR3 sequence: CASSSLGLAGAEGTQYF. The CDR3 nucleotides are TGCGCCAGCAGCTCATTGGGACTAGCGGGGGCCGAAGGGACCCAGTACTTC.

The V call is TRBV7-2, the J call TRBJ1-5; 9 nucleotides line up with TRBD1. The trim removed 5 bases at V and 6 bases at J, leaving 2 bases unmatched. CDR3 length equals 13 residues. Germline values: CDR1 SGHTA, CDR2 FQGNSA. CDR3 in DNA: TGTGCCAGCAGCACGGACAGGGGTCAGCCCCAGCATTTT. It codes for CASSTDRGQPQHF.